The source of this TCR beta chain is a study of blood T cell repertoires in COVID-19. Sequencing used immunoSEQ multiplex PCR; TCRdb keeps in-frame clones, though not all of them. The sample lists some 320,000 clones, over 90% occurring once. Germline CDR1 and CDR2: SEHNR and FQNEAQ (reference sequence). The CDR3 sequence is 16 residues long. Trimming cost V 1 base and J 8 bases, with 20 bases left between them. The receptor was derived from a woman in her thirties who had been exposed to COVID-19. The genes are TRBV7-9 and TRBJ1-2, with D maybe TRBD1 (6 bases). Sequencing used PBMCs or T cells enriched from blood (not recorded which). In DNA form, the CDR3 reads TGTGCCAGCAGCTTAGTTACTCCTACAGGGAAAGGAGGCTACACCTTC. This sequence encodes CASSLVTPTGKGGYTF. Full variable domain (rest looked up from reference TRBV7-9 and TRBJ1-2): DTGVSQNPRHKITKRGQNVTFRCDPISEHNRLYWYRQTLGQGPEFLTYFQNEAQLEKSRLLSDRFSAERPKGSFSTLEIQRTEQGDSAMYLCASSLVTPTGKGGYTFGSGTRLTVV.